This T cell receptor beta chain was found in a study of human T cells and chemical hapten exposure. Time point meaning: pre-sensitization, week 0. The treatment: therapeutic diphenylcyclopropenone sensitization with weekly scalp DPC. Germline V gene lookup returns CDR1 MNHNY and CDR2 SVGAGI (reference sequence). The CDR3 has 14 residues. With 6 bases removed from V and 7 bases from J, the gap between germline ends came to 15 bases. TCRdb re-called the RACE reads with MiXCR, one entry per CDR3 protein. The table lists 300,000 to 450,000 distinct CDR3 sequences, more than 4.5% of them singletons. There are many counts of this clonotype.

Sequences were derived from whole blood, sampled in connection with sensitization to the hapten diphenylcyclopropenone (DPC). The chain joins TRBV6-6 to TRBJ1-4, with D possibly TRBD1 on 6 matching bases. The sequence was collected from a woman aged 45-60 years with alopecia areata. Some clones in this sample may be carry-over from other donors' samples. DNA for the CDR3: TGTGCCAGCAGCGAGGGGGGGAAGCGTGAAAAACTGTTTTTT. Amino acids: CASSEGGKREKLFF.